The 18 T cell receptor beta chains in this list originate from one sample, sequenced in a study of blood T cell repertoires in COVID-19. Using immunoSEQ multiplex PCR, the repertoire was profiled, and TCRdb retains in-frame clones only, with some absent. This repertoire shows roughly 300,000 clones, approximately 85% found once; its top ten account for around 7.2%. Input material: peripheral blood. The receptors stem from a human donor in a cohort sampled during active COVID-19.

This clone was seen a single time. The chain recombines TRBV10-2 with TRBJ2-1, with 7 bases matching TRBD2. Germline values: CDR1 WSHSY, CDR2 SAAADI. V trimming: 7 bases; J trimming: 9 bases; junction bases outside the gene matches: 6. The CDR3 is made up of 12 amino acids. CDR3 protein: CASMTGGFEQFF. In DNA form, the CDR3 reads TGCGCCAGCATGACCGGGGGGTTTGAGCAGTTCTTC.

The V and J genes are TRBV9 and TRBJ1-2, with D unresolved. Trimming pared 0 bases from V and 6 bases from J, leaving 12 bases between. The V gene's germline CDR1 is SGDLS and CDR2 YYNGEE. This CDR3 contains 14 residues. CDR3 residues: CASSVGDGLNGYTF. The CDR3 nucleotides are TGTGCCAGCAGCGTAGGAGACGGACTTAATGGCTACACCTTC.

This chain links TRBV21-1 with TRBJ2-7; the D call in the table, TRBD2, was not verified against the DNA. TRBV21-1 is annotated as a pseudogene. The CDR3 spans 15 residues. The CDR3 region has the DNA TGTGCCAGCAGCAAGTCGAGCGGGGGGCGGGACGAGCAGTACTTC. It specifies CASSKSSGGRDEQYF.

The chain links TRBV5-1 to TRBJ1-2; no definite D call. Per the germline V gene, CDR1 is SGHRS and CDR2 is YFSETQ. Trimming took 4 bases from V and 0 from J, leaving 10 bases between them. CDR3 length: 14 amino acids. CDR3 nucleotide sequence: TGCGCCAGCAGCCCATCCTCTACTAACTATGGCTACACCTTC. Amino acids: CASSPSSTNYGYTF.

The chain is built from TRBV18 and TRBJ2-7; possibly TRBD1 for D (5 bases). The V gene lost 3 bases and the J gene lost 3 bases, with 12 bases spanning the gap. The CDR3 has 14 amino acids. The germline CDR1 and CDR2 sequences are KGHSH and LQKENI. The CDR3 region is CASSPEVTGYEQYF. The CDR3 bases are TGTGCCAGCTCACCGGAAGTTACAGGCTACGAGCAGTACTTC.

The table lists this clone with a count of one. This sequence joins TRBV19 and TRBJ1-2; TRBD1 matches at 7 bases. This CDR3 contains 16 residues. The J segment lost 3 bases and the V segment lost 3 bases, leaving 10 bases of the junction unmatched. The germline V gene has CDR1 LNHDA and CDR2 SQIVND (reference sequence). For the CDR3, the DNA is TGTGCCAGTAGTATCCCTGGACAGGTTCCATACTATGGCTACACCTTC. Protein product: CASSIPGQVPYYGYTF.

In its sample, this clone was seen a few times. This CDR3 is CASSSDSNHEQYF. The CDR3 bases are TGTGCCAGCTCCTCAGACAGTAACCACGAGCAGTACTTC. V usage is TRBV6-6 and J usage is TRBJ2-7, with D possibly TRBD1 on 5 matching bases. CDR1 is MNHNY and CDR2 is SVGAGI in the germline V gene (reference sequence). V lost 8 bases to trimming and J lost 5 bases, with 16 bases between them. CDR3 length: 13 amino acids.

This clone was recorded only once. This chain joins TRBV3-1 (or the pseudogene TRBV3-2) and TRBJ1-1; the D gene is possibly TRBD1 (5 bases). The CDR3 runs 14 residues. Per germline, CDR1 LGHDT and CDR2 YNNKEL (reference sequence). The germline V and J ends were trimmed by 1 base and 2 bases, with 8 bases remaining between them. CDR3 coding DNA: TGTGCCAGCAGCCAAGCAGGGATAAACACTGAAGCTTTCTTT. Protein sequence: CASSQAGINTEAFF.

The sample holds a few counts of this clone. This rearrangement joins TRBV6-5 to TRBJ1-1; maybe TRBD1 (6 bases). CDR3 length: 12 amino acids. Germline V gene lookup returns CDR1 MNHEY and CDR2 SVGAGI. The V gene lost 6 bases and the J gene lost 3 bases, with 8 bases spanning the gap. The CDR3 region is CASRRTDTEAFF. In DNA form, the CDR3 reads TGTGCCAGCAGAAGGACAGACACTGAAGCTTTCTTT.

This clone showed up many times. This chain connects TRBV7-8 to TRBJ2-1; 8 nucleotides align to TRBD2. J was trimmed by 7 bases and V by 8 bases; bases with no gene match: 13. This CDR3 comprises 15 residues. Germline V gene data show CDR1 as SGHVS and CDR2 as FQNEAQ. Here the CDR3 reads CASSTWERGNNEQFF. DNA for the CDR3: TGTGCCAGCTCTACCTGGGAGCGGGGGAATAATGAGCAGTTCTTC.

This chain joins TRBV2 and TRBJ1-1, with 10 bases lining up with TRBD1. This CDR3 has 15 amino acids. CDR1 and CDR2 (germline): SNHLY, FYNNEI. Trimming cost V 5 bases and J 1 base; bases outside gene matches: 4. CDR3 in DNA: TGTGCCAGCAGTCACCGGGACAGGGGGAACACTGAAGCTTTCTTT. Its translation is CASSHRDRGNTEAFF.

To note about this clone: Additional DNA sequences in this sample encode the identical CDR3. V and J are TRBV6-5 and TRBJ2-7; 8 positions match TRBD2. Germline loops: CDR1 MNHEY, CDR2 SVGAGI. The CDR3 has 15 amino acids. With V trimmed by 2 bases and J by 2 bases, 5 bases remained unmatched. The DNA for the CDR3 is TGTGCCAGCAGTTACGGGGCGGGGGGTGCCTACGAGCAGTACTTC. Its protein is CASSYGAGGAYEQYF.

This clone has just one count. This chain uses TRBV7-9 with TRBJ2-3; 8 bases align to TRBD1. V gave up 5 bases and J gave up 5 bases; unmatched junction bases: 6. The germline V gene has CDR1 SEHNR and CDR2 FQNEAQ (reference sequence). This CDR3 has 14 amino acids. The CDR3 sequence: CASSPGQGLDTQYF. The DNA of the CDR3 is TGTGCCAGCAGCCCCGGACAGGGCTTAGATACGCAGTATTTT.

The rearrangement uses TRBV6-5 and TRBJ1-1; D is unclear. Germline V gives CDR1 MNHEY, CDR2 SVGAGI. Trimming shortened V by 4 bases and J by 1 base, and 16 bases separated the two germline ends. This CDR3 is 16 amino acids long. The CDR3 region is CASSLFPTRKNTEAFF. CDR3 DNA: TGTGCCAGCAGTTTATTCCCGACCAGGAAGAACACTGAAGCTTTCTTT.

The chain carries TRBV7-3 and TRBJ1-1; D unclear. V was trimmed by 4 bases and J by 1 base, leaving 7 bases between them. Germline loops: CDR1 SGHTA, CDR2 FQGTGA. The CDR3 covers 13 residues. CDR3 sequence: CASSSQSNTEAFF. CDR3 sequence (DNA): TGTGCCAGCAGCTCCCAATCGAACACTGAAGCTTTCTTT. Complete variable domain (other parts from reference TRBV7-3 and TRBJ1-1): GAGVSQTPSNKVTEKGKYVELRCDPISGHTALYWYRQSLGQGPEFLIYFQGTGAADDSGLPNDRFFAVRPEGSVSTLKIQRTERGDSAVYLCASSSQSNTEAFFGQGTRLTVV.

V is TRBV30 and J is TRBJ2-5, with 8 nucleotides matching TRBD2. Germline trimming cut 4 bases from V and 2 bases from J; bases unmatched to any gene: 12. CDR3 length equals 16 residues. Germline CDR1 and CDR2: GTSNPN and SVGIG (reference sequence). CDR3 bases: TGTGCCTGGACTATCGCGGGGGGCGGGAGGCAAGAGACCCAGTACTTC. Amino acids: CAWTIAGGGRQETQYF.

This chain connects TRBV29-1 to TRBJ1-2; 7 bases line up with TRBD1. Trimming at V came to 5 bases and at J to 8 bases, leaving 8 bases not matched to a gene. The CDR3 has 12 residues. The germline V gene encodes CDR1 SQVTM and CDR2 ANQGSEA. The CDR3 loop reads CSVSRDSGGYTF. In nucleotides, the CDR3 is TGCAGCGTTAGCCGGGACAGTGGAGGCTACACCTTC.

The V and J genes are TRBV7-9 and TRBJ2-3, with TRBD2 identical over 7 bases. V lost 8 bases and J lost 4; bases outside the gene matches: 3. CDR1 and CDR2 from the germline V gene are SEHNR and FQNEAQ (reference sequence). This CDR3 comprises 12 residues. The CDR3 sequence is CASRRGADTQYF. The CDR3 nucleotides read TGTGCCAGCCGTCGGGGGGCAGATACGCAGTATTTT.